A single sample gave rise to the 31 T cell receptor beta chains below, sequenced in a study of T-cell reconstitution after alpha-beta-depleted transplantation in children. TCRbeta library construction was performed incorporating unique molecular identifiers. TCRdb re-analysed the PCR reads in MiXCR, keeping a single row per CDR3 protein. Of about 610,000 distinct CDR3 sequences in the sample, about a quarter are singletons; the top ten hold around a third. Sequences were derived from PBMCs, sampled before TCRalphabeta/CD19-depleted stem cell transplant. The receptors were gathered from a boy under three years old with Wiskott-Aldrich syndrome, due to receive a stem cell transplant.

This rearrangement joins TRBV5-1 to TRBJ2-7; D is perhaps TRBD2 (5 bases). Germline V gives CDR1 SGHRS, CDR2 YFSETQ. The CDR3 is made up of 15 amino acids. Between the trimmed V and J ends, which lost 0 bases and 3 bases, there was a span of 13 bases. CDR3 sequence (DNA): TGCGCCAGCAGCTTGGGCGGGCGAGGATTCTACGAGCAGTACTTC. Translated: CASSLGGRGFYEQYF. Full variable domain (rest looked up from reference TRBV5-1 and TRBJ2-7): KAGVTQTPRYLIKTRGQQVTLSCSPISGHRSVSWYQQTPGQGLQFLFEYFSETQRNKGNFPGRFSGRQFSNSRSEMNVSTLELGDSALYLCASSLGGRGFYEQYFGPGTRLTVT.

V and J are TRBV5-1 and TRBJ2-5; D is unresolved. The V end lost 2 bases, the J end lost 9 bases, and 8 bases lay between the germline ends. Germline-derived CDR1 and CDR2 are SGHRS and YFSETQ. CDR3 size: 11 residues. The CDR3 reads CASSFDVAQYF. The DNA of the CDR3 is TGCGCCAGCAGCTTTGACGTGGCCCAGTACTTC.

This clonotype occurred a few times. V usage is TRBV18 and J usage is TRBJ2-7; a weak D match, TRBD2 (5 bases). The V gene lost 2 bases and the J gene lost 3 bases, with 14 bases spanning the gap. Germline V gives CDR1 KGHSH, CDR2 LQKENI. The CDR3 runs to 15 residues. This chain's CDR3 is CASSPLASGDYEQYF. For the CDR3, the DNA is TGTGCCAGCTCACCATTGGCCAGCGGTGACTACGAGCAGTACTTC.

This clonotype was counted between two and nine times. The chain couples TRBV5-1 to TRBJ2-3; D gene unclear. Looked up from germline, CDR1 is SGHRS and CDR2 is YFSETQ. The CDR3 has 14 residues. The V and J ends lost 0 bases and 4 bases respectively, with 9 bases between them. The CDR3 region has the DNA TGCGCCAGCAGCTTGGACTATTTTTCAGATACGCAGTATTTT. Amino acid sequence: CASSLDYFSDTQYF.

This sequence joins TRBV3-1 and TRBJ2-7; D is perhaps TRBD1 (6 bases). Deletions cut 1 base from V and 0 bases from J, with 13 bases between. Looked up from germline, CDR1 is LGHDT and CDR2 is YNNKEL (reference sequence). CDR3 length: 16 residues. Written as DNA, the CDR3 is TGTGCCAGCAGCCAAGCCAGGGGAAAAACCTCCTACGAGCAGTACTTC. This sequence encodes CASSQARGKTSYEQYF.

The chain has TRBV10-3 and TRBJ1-2, with D uncertain. There are 14 residues in the CDR3. Germline-derived CDR1 and CDR2 are ENHRY and SYGVKD. Trimming pared 0 bases from V and 2 bases from J, leaving 7 bases between. DNA for the CDR3: TGTGCCATCAGTGAGTCACGTCTAAACTATGGCTACACCTTC. Amino acids: CAISESRLNYGYTF.

Only a few counts were recorded for this clonotype. The chain couples TRBV4-1 to TRBJ2-3; TRBD2 matches 12 bases. After removal of 0 bases from V and 0 bases from J, the junction contained 10 bases not matched to a gene. This CDR3 contains 20 residues. The V gene's germline CDR1 is MGHRA and CDR2 YSYEKL. In nucleotides, the CDR3 is TGCGCCAGCAGCCAAGATAGGGGACTAGCGGGCCTGTTGAGCACAGATACGCAGTATTTT. This codes for CASSQDRGLAGLLSTDTQYF.

This clonotype was picked up a small number of times. The CDR3 DNA sequence: TGCGCCAGCAGCTCAGGACGTACCTACAATGAGCAGTTCTTC. This sequence encodes CASSSGRTYNEQFF. The chain recombines TRBV5-1 with TRBJ2-1; D uncertain. CDR3 length equals 14 residues. V shed 3 bases and J shed 2 bases, with 9 bases lying between them. Germline values: CDR1 SGHRS, CDR2 YFSETQ.

The chain joins TRBV20-1 to TRBJ2-7, with D perhaps matching TRBD2 (6 bases). Trimming stripped 1 base from V and 3 bases from J, with 16 bases between. This CDR3 spans 15 amino acids. Germline loops: CDR1 DFQATT, CDR2 SNEGSKA (reference sequence). The CDR3 spells CSARVLLASFYEQYF. The CDR3 DNA reads TGCAGTGCTAGAGTTTTGCTAGCGAGCTTCTACGAGCAGTACTTC.

This clonotype turned up a few times. A read error may produce the germline difference seen at one junction end. The chain couples TRBV5-1 to TRBJ2-3, with D maybe TRBD2 (5 bases). From germline, CDR1 is SGHRS and CDR2 YFSETQ. CDR3 length: 13 residues. The CDR3 sequence is CASSFTSPETQYF. The CDR3 DNA reads TGCGCCAGCAGCTTCACTAGTCCAGAAACGCAGTATTTT.

In this sample, this clonotype turned up once. The chain has TRBV5-6 and TRBJ2-5; 9 bases line up with TRBD1. V lost 0 bases, J lost 4 bases, and 7 bases stayed unmatched. CDR3 size: 16 residues. Germline loops: CDR1 SGHDT, CDR2 YYEEEE. CDR3 sequence: CASSLAAGQGVETQYF. The CDR3 DNA reads as TGTGCCAGCAGCTTGGCGGCGGGACAGGGTGTAGAGACCCAGTACTTC.

This clonotype was counted only a few times. CDR3 in DNA: TGTGCCAGCAGGACTAGCGGGAGGGCAGCGACCGGGGAGCTGTTTTTT. Translation: CASRTSGRAATGELFF. The chain is built from TRBV27 and TRBJ2-2; 14 nucleotides match TRBD2. V lost 6 bases, J lost 5 bases, and 5 bases stayed unmatched. The CDR3 is made up of 16 amino acids. Germline CDR1 and CDR2: MNHEY and SMNVEV (reference sequence).

This clonotype was detected only a few times. The chain uses TRBV3-1 and TRBJ1-1, with a possible D match to TRBD1 (5 bases). The germline CDR1 and CDR2 sequences are LGHDT and YNNKEL (reference sequence). V shed 0 bases and J shed 3 bases, with 11 bases lying between them. This CDR3 is built from 15 residues. CDR3 sequence: CASSQDGAGDTEAFF. The CDR3 DNA is TGTGCCAGCAGCCAAGACGGGGCTGGGGACACTGAAGCTTTCTTT.

CDR3 in DNA: TGTGCCAGCAGCTTCGGACTAGTCCCCTACGAGCAGTACTTC. Translated: CASSFGLVPYEQYF. V is TRBV7-9 and J is TRBJ2-7; TRBD2 aligns across 7 bases. The CDR3 consists of 14 residues. Germline V CDR1 and CDR2: SEHNR, FQNEAQ (reference sequence). After removal of 3 bases from V and 2 bases from J, the junction contained 4 bases not matched to a gene. Based on the CDR3 plus reference TRBV7-9 and TRBJ2-7, the full variable domain is DTGVSQNPRHKITKRGQNVTFRCDPISEHNRLYWYRQTLGQGPEFLTYFQNEAQLEKSRLLSDRFSAERPKGSFSTLEIQRTEQGDSAMYLCASSFGLVPYEQYFGPGTRLTVT.

This clonotype came up a few times. The J gene is TRBJ1-5, the V gene TRBV28, with D perhaps TRBD1 (5 bases). Between the trimmed V and J ends, which lost 4 bases and 3 bases, there was a span of 10 bases. Germline CDR1 is MDHEN and CDR2 is SYDVKM. The length of the CDR3 is 14 residues. The CDR3 sequence is CASSYSGTNQPQHF. CDR3 bases: TGTGCCAGCAGTTACTCAGGGACCAATCAGCCCCAGCATTTT. Based on the CDR3 plus reference TRBV28 and TRBJ1-5, the full variable domain is DVKVTQSSRYLVKRTGEKVFLECVQDMDHENMFWYRQDPGLGLRLIYFSYDVKMKEKGDIPEGYSVSREKKERFSLILESASTNQTSMYLCASSYSGTNQPQHFGDGTRLSIL.

V and J are TRBV10-3 and TRBJ2-5; D not resolved. Trimming cost V 0 bases and J 5 bases, with 4 bases left between them. The V gene's germline CDR1 is ENHRY and CDR2 SYGVKD. The CDR3 has 12 amino acids. CDR3 in DNA: TGTGCCATCAGTGAGTCGCTGGAGACCCAGTACTTC. It translates to CAISESLETQYF.

V usage is TRBV11-2 and J usage is TRBJ2-3; D unclear. Trimming pared 0 bases from V and 0 bases from J, leaving 10 bases between. Germline V CDR1 and CDR2: SGHAT, FQNNGV. The CDR3 has 16 residues. CDR3: CASSLDQASSTDTQYF. As DNA, the CDR3 is TGTGCCAGCAGCTTAGATCAGGCTTCCAGCACAGATACGCAGTATTTT.

The V and J genes are TRBV6-2 or TRBV6-3 and TRBJ1-1; D might be TRBD1 (6 bases). Germline CDR1 reads MNHEY; CDR2 reads SVGEGT. This CDR3 comprises 13 residues. Trimming took 6 bases from V and 10 from J, leaving 18 bases between them. The CDR3 bases are TGTGCCAGCAGAGACAGGTCTTTATATGGAGCTTTCTTT. Its protein is CASRDRSLYGAFF.

The sample holds one count of this clonotype. This chain links TRBV15 with TRBJ2-2; D is perhaps TRBD2 (5 bases). Trimming cost V 1 base and J 6 bases, with 9 bases left between them. CDR3 length equals 14 residues. In germline, CDR1 is LNHNV, CDR2 YYDKDF (reference sequence). CDR3 protein: CATSRGGWAGELFF. CDR3 coding DNA: TGTGCCACCAGCAGAGGAGGGTGGGCCGGGGAGCTGTTTTTT. Variable domain in full (rest from reference TRBV15 and TRBJ2-2): DAMVIQNPRYQVTQFGKPVTLSCSQTLNHNVMYWYQQKSSQAPKLLFHYYDKDFNNEADTPDNFQSRRPNTSFCFLDIRSPGLGDTAMYLCATSRGGWAGELFFGEGSRLTVL.

This chain links TRBV15 with TRBJ2-7, with no clear D. CDR3 length: 13 amino acids. The V and J ends lost 1 base and 5 bases respectively, with 9 bases between them. CDR1 LNHNV and CDR2 YYDKDF come from the germline V gene (reference sequence). Written as DNA, the CDR3 is TGTGCCACCAGCAGAGTTGTTGCGGACGAGCAGTACTTC. Amino acids: CATSRVVADEQYF. Complete variable domain (other parts from reference TRBV15 and TRBJ2-7): DAMVIQNPRYQVTQFGKPVTLSCSQTLNHNVMYWYQQKSSQAPKLLFHYYDKDFNNEADTPDNFQSRRPNTSFCFLDIRSPGLGDTAMYLCATSRVVADEQYFGPGTRLTVT.

This chain uses TRBV6-2 or TRBV6-3 with TRBJ2-5; the D gene is possibly TRBD1 (5 bases). V lost 7 bases to trimming and J lost 1 base, with 13 bases between them. The CDR3 contains 14 residues. CDR1 and CDR2 (germline): MNHEY, SVGEGT. As DNA, the CDR3 is TGTGCCAGCACTAACGGACACCTCCAAGAGACCCAGTACTTC. This encodes CASTNGHLQETQYF.

A few counts support this clonotype. The chain carries TRBV5-1 and TRBJ2-1, with unresolved D. The germline gives CDR1 SGHRS, CDR2 YFSETQ. V was trimmed by 0 bases and J by 11 bases, leaving 15 bases between them. The CDR3 has 14 residues. The CDR3 DNA is TGCGCCAGCAGCTTGGTATTAGGGCAAGAGAAGCAGTTCTTC. It translates to CASSLVLGQEKQFF.

The rearrangement links TRBV5-6 to TRBJ2-7; D unresolved. The germline gives CDR1 SGHDT, CDR2 YYEEEE. Trimming removed 0 bases from V and 3 bases from J, with 13 bases in between. This CDR3 is 15 amino acids long. CDR3 bases: TGTGCCAGCAGCTTGGCTGGTAATTCGGGCTACGAGCAGTACTTC. As protein: CASSLAGNSGYEQYF.

This clonotype was detected only a few times. The chain uses TRBV15 and TRBJ2-7, with D perhaps TRBD2 (6 bases). V was pared by 4 bases and J by 0 bases, with 10 bases between. This CDR3 contains 14 residues. Germline CDR1 and CDR2: LNHNV and YYDKDF (reference sequence). The CDR3 spells CATSKGLPSYEQYF. For the CDR3, the DNA is TGTGCCACCAGCAAGGGACTCCCCTCCTACGAGCAGTACTTC.

CDR3 bases: TGTGCCAGCAGTTTATTTGGGGGGATTAATTCACCCCTCCACTTT. This gives the protein CASSLFGGINSPLHF. The rearrangement uses TRBV27 and TRBJ1-6, with D maybe TRBD1 (5 bases). The V gene lost 1 base and the J gene lost 6 bases, with 10 bases spanning the gap. The CDR3 length is 15 residues. Germline CDR1 reads MNHEY; CDR2 reads SMNVEV (reference sequence).

The chain links TRBV5-1 to TRBJ2-7; no firm D call. Germline V lookup: CDR1 SGHRS, CDR2 YFSETQ. CDR3 length equals 15 residues. V lost 0 bases and J lost 5, with 15 bases in between. Written as DNA, the CDR3 is TGCGCCAGCAGCTTGGTACGGCCCGATCCCCACGAGCAGTACTTC. Its protein is CASSLVRPDPHEQYF.

This clonotype was seen a few times. The genes are TRBV12-3 or TRBV12-4 and TRBJ1-5, with no clear D. This CDR3 region has 13 residues. Trimming took 4 bases from V and 4 from J, leaving 8 bases between them. The CDR3 region is CASSSYRNQPQHF. CDR3 in DNA: TGTGCCAGCAGTTCTTACAGAAATCAGCCCCAGCATTTT.

In its sample, this clonotype was seen a few times. J is TRBJ1-4 and V is TRBV20-1; TRBD1 is a possible D gene (5 bases). V lost 3 bases, J lost 1 base, and 12 bases lay in between. This CDR3 has 15 residues. Germline assignment: CDR1 DFQATT and CDR2 SNEGSKA (reference sequence). The CDR3 bases are TGCAGTGCTAGTGACAGACGTGGAACTAATGAAAAACTGTTTTTT. This sequence encodes CSASDRRGTNEKLFF.

The chain combines TRBV20-1 with TRBJ2-3, with a possible D match to TRBD1 (6 bases). The CDR3 is 13 residues long. Germline values: CDR1 DFQATT, CDR2 SNEGSKA (reference sequence). The V end lost 2 bases, the J end lost 5 bases, and 11 bases lay between the germline ends. In DNA, the CDR3 is TGCAGTGCTAGAACACAGGGTGAAGATACGCAGTATTTT. It translates to CSARTQGEDTQYF.

The J gene is TRBJ2-2, the V gene TRBV12-3 or TRBV12-4, with 10 bases fitting TRBD2. The V segment lost 3 bases and the J segment 9 bases; nucleotides outside the gene matches: 10. The CDR3 consists of 16 residues. The CDR3 nucleotides are TGTGCCAGCAGTTTTTTGCCTAGCGGGAGTAGGTGGGAGCTGTTTTTT. Residues: CASSFLPSGSRWELFF.

This clonotype was seen a few times. The chain is built from TRBV15 and TRBJ2-2, with TRBD2 identical over 15 bases. CDR1 is LNHNV and CDR2 is YYDKDF in the germline V gene (reference sequence). The V gene end was trimmed by 3 bases and the J gene end by 7 bases; junction bases not matched to a gene: 9. The CDR3 consists of 18 residues. CDR3 nucleotides: TGTGCCACCAGCAGGGGACTAGCGGGAGGTTTGGATCTCGGGGAGCTGTTTTTT. Translated, it gives CATSRGLAGGLDLGELFF.